The entry below gives a single T cell receptor beta chain sequence along with its context. The data originate from a study of neoadjuvant anti-PD-1 for oral cavity cancer. Assay used: immunoSEQ multiplex PCR; TCRdb lists only in-frame clones, some missing. Of about 79,000 clones listed, more than 70% were seen once; the top ten hold roughly 3.4%. The V end was cut by 0 bases, the J end by 3 bases, with 9 bases between. The CDR3 runs 14 residues. Germline values: CDR1 SQVTM, CDR2 ANQGSEA. The source material was PBMCs, sampled before nivolumab (anti-PD-1) treatment. This TCR derives from a person aged 40-85 years with oral cavity squamous cell carcinoma. This chain uses TRBV29-1 with TRBJ2-1; no clear D. In DNA, the CDR3 is TGCAGCGTTGAAGATCCAACAGACTACAATGAGCAGTTCTTC. This gives the protein CSVEDPTDYNEQFF.